The 3 T cell receptor beta chains presented below share a single source sample, sequenced in a study of blood T cell repertoires in COVID-19. This table comes from immunoSEQ multiplex PCR, and its TCRdb copy is limited to in-frame clones, with some not included. The repertoire has fewer than 250,000 clones, approximately 88% of them found once; the top ten carry around 8.9%. The material sequenced was PBMCs or T cells enriched from blood (not recorded which). These TCRs come from a woman between 18 and 29 years old who had recovered from COVID-19.

The chain joins TRBV4-1 to TRBJ1-2; D call uncertain. The CDR3 is made up of 14 amino acids. Trimming removed 1 base from V and 5 bases from J, with 11 bases in between. The germline CDR1 and CDR2 sequences are MGHRA and YSYEKL. The CDR3 region is CASSQGISGYGYTF. The DNA for the CDR3 is TGCGCCAGCAGCCAAGGTATTAGTGGTTATGGCTACACCTTC.

The chain combines TRBV19 with TRBJ1-5; D is undetermined. Germline V CDR1 and CDR2: LNHDA, SQIVND (reference sequence). V shed 8 bases and J shed 4 bases, with 12 bases lying between them. The CDR3 is 13 amino acids. The CDR3 nucleotides are TGTGCCAGTCGCTGGGAGGCAAATCAGCCCCAGCATTTT. Amino acids: CASRWEANQPQHF.

J is TRBJ1-5 and V is TRBV5-8; 7 bases agree with TRBD1. The CDR3 spans 13 residues. Trimming cost V 1 base and J 9 bases; bases outside gene matches: 4. Germline CDR1 SGHTS, CDR2 YDEGEE. CDR3 in DNA: TGTGCCAGCAGCTTGACAGGGGAGAGGCCCCAGCATTTT. This sequence encodes CASSLTGERPQHF.